A single T cell receptor (beta chain) is shown here with its context. Its antigen remains unknown. Each CDR3 protein is one row after TCRdb ran MiXCR on the RT-PCR reads. The sample gives some 640,000 distinct CDR3 sequences, around 13% of which show up once; less than 7% is in the top ten. The sample comes from a study of response to subunit inactivated influenza vaccine. The CDR3 has 16 amino acids. After removal of 1 base from V and 1 base from J, the junction contained 3 bases not matched to a gene. Germline-derived CDR1 and CDR2 are KGHSH and LQKENI. Regarding the study as a whole: The study's authors posited that every seasonal influenza vaccination enlists few new T cells.

This specimen was PBMCs from blood, taken approximately 15 days before vaccination. This chain links TRBV18 with TRBJ2-2; 7 bases align to TRBD2. The sequence came from a man between 45 and 60 years old who received an inactivated influenza vaccine. CDR3 nucleotide sequence: TGTGCCAGCTCACCACTGAGCGGGAAGAACACCGGGGAGCTGTTTTTT. Its translation is CASSPLSGKNTGELFF.